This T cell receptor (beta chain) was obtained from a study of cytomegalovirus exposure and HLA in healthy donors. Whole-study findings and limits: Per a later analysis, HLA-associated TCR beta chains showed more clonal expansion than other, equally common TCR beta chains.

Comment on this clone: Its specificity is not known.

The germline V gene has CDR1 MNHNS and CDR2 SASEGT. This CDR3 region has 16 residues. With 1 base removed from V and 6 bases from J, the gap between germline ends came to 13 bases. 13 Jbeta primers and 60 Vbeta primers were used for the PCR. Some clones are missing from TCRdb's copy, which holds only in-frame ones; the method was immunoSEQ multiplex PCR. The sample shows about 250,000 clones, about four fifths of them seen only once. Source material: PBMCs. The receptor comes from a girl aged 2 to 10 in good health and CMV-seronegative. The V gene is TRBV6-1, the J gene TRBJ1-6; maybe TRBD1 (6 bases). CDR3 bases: TGTGCCAGCAGTGAAGGCCCTGGGGGCAGTAATTCACCCCTCCACTTT. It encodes CASSEGPGGSNSPLHF.